This T cell receptor (beta chain) was profiled in a study of CD8+CD57+ T cells in acquired aplastic anemia. Study-level findings and limits: Researchers reported that CD8+ Simpson's diversity was not significantly different in patients versus controls.

The CDR3 contains 14 residues. CDR1 LGHNA and CDR2 YSLEER come from the germline V gene. The V and J ends lost 5 bases and 2 bases, in that order; junction bases with no gene match: 4. Notes on this clonotype: The antigen is undetermined.

Genomic DNA, serving as template, underwent TCR beta VDJ and CDR3 profiling. TCRdb re-analysed the reads in MiXCR, keeping a single row per CDR3 protein. Among approximately 380,000 distinct CDR3 sequences, about 70% were seen once, and the ten largest hold 3.5% to 4.5%. The sequencing sample was made of sorted CD4+, CD8+, or CD8+CD57+ T cells (not recorded which) from PBMCs. The chain employs TRBV4-3 and TRBJ2-7; 9 bases are a match to TRBD2. This clonotype was sampled from a human donor in good health, serving as a control. As DNA, the CDR3 is TGCGCCAGCAGCATAGAGCGGGGGGCCTACGAGCAGTACTTC. Translation gives CASSIERGAYEQYF.